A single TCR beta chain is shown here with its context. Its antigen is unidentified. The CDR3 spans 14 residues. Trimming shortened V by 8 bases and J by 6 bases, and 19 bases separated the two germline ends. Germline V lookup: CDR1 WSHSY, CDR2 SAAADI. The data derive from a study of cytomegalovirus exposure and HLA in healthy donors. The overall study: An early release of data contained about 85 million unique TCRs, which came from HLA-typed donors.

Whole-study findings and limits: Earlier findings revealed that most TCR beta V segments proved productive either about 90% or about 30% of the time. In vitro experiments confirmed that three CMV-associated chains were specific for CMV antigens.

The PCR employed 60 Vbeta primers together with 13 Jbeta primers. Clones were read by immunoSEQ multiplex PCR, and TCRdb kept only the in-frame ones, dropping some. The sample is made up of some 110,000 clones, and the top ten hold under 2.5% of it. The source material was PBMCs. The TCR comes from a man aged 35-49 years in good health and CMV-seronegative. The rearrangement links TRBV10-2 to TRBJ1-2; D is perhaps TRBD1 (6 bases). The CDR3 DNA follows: TGCGCCAGCGCCCGAAGGGGGGGTTGGGATGGCTACACCTTC. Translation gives CASARRGGWDGYTF.